This TCR beta chain was recovered during a study of CD8 T cell repertoires and HIV-1 epitope variants. This clone was detected only once. The antigen is undetermined. There are 18 residues in the CDR3. Trimming at V came to 0 bases and at J to 4 bases, leaving 12 bases not matched to a gene. Germline loops: CDR1 LGHNA, CDR2 YSLEER. Repertoires were generated with immunoSEQ multiplex PCR, while TCRdb's copy carries only in-frame clones and drops some. The sample includes 5,000 or so clones, about three fifths of them seen just once. This chain joins TRBV4-3 and TRBJ2-3, with TRBD1 identical over 8 bases. Material: cultured CD8+ T cells derived from PBMCs. This TCR came from a male donor with HIV. The CDR3 coding sequence is TGCGCCAGCAGCCAAGAGATACCCGGGACAGGAAACCCAGATACGCAGTATTTT. Protein: CASSQEIPGTGNPDTQYF.